This T cell receptor beta chain derives from a study of T cell responses to AZD1222 COVID-19 vaccine. Findings of the study overall: Only a handful of AZD1222 recipients were seropositive at baseline. Repertoires were collected only later (after the peak T cell response had occurred).

Method: immunoSEQ multiplex PCR; TCRdb's copy keeps in-frame clones and lacks some. The sample has 150,000 to 200,000 clones, 90% to 95% seen once. This CDR3 has 17 amino acids. J lost 2 bases, V lost 3 bases, and 8 bases had no gene match. Germline V gene sequence: CDR1 SGHRS, CDR2 YFSETQ. Details on this clone: The antigen is not known.

The sequence was obtained from an adult in good health. J is TRBJ2-7 and V is TRBV5-1; 13 bases are shared with TRBD2. Material: peripheral blood, obtained on day 0 of AZD1222 vaccination. The CDR3 sequence: CASSSGLAGEEAYEQYF. The CDR3 region has the DNA TGCGCCAGCAGCTCAGGACTAGCGGGAGAGGAGGCCTACGAGCAGTACTTC.